One sample yielded the 27 T cell receptor beta chains listed below, sequenced in a study of cytomegalovirus exposure and HLA in healthy donors. Amplification used 60 Vbeta primers and 13 Jbeta primers. Clones were sequenced by immunoSEQ multiplex PCR, and TCRdb holds only the in-frame ones, with some missing. This sample has some 180,000 clones, with over 75% found just once. The sample comprised PBMCs. These receptors all come from a woman aged 25 to 39 in good health and CMV-seronegative.

This rearrangement joins TRBV29-1 to TRBJ2-3, with TRBD1 matching 7 bases. Per germline, CDR1 SQVTM and CDR2 ANQGSEA. The CDR3 runs to 12 residues. Trimming took 5 bases from V and 11 from J; bases not matched to a gene: 10. The CDR3 loop is CSVSDWTGGQYF. The CDR3 nucleotides are TGCAGCGTTTCCGATTGGACAGGAGGGCAGTATTTT.

The V and J genes are TRBV5-1 and TRBJ2-7, with D hard to call. CDR1 is SGHRS and CDR2 is YFSETQ in the germline V gene. The V gene lost 0 bases and the J gene lost 3 bases, with 7 bases spanning the gap. CDR3 length equals 13 residues. The CDR3: CASSLAPLYEQYF. The CDR3 DNA sequence: TGCGCCAGCAGCTTGGCCCCTCTCTACGAGCAGTACTTC.

The genes are TRBV27 and TRBJ2-5; 8 bases are a match to TRBD2. The DNA matches TRBJ2-7 better at its end, which makes the J call doubtful. The CDR3 is made up of 15 amino acids. The germline gives CDR1 MNHEY, CDR2 SMNVEV (reference sequence). The CDR3 DNA sequence: TGTGCCAGCAGTTTAAGGGGACTAGGGTTCTGCGAGCAGTACTTC. Protein product: CASSLRGLGFCEQYF.

The rearrangement uses TRBV5-1 and TRBJ2-2; weak D call: TRBD2 (5 bases). The V end lost 0 bases, the J end lost 7 bases, and 7 bases lay between the germline ends. CDR1 SGHRS and CDR2 YFSETQ come from the germline V gene. This CDR3 region has 13 residues. CDR3 nucleotide sequence: TGCGCCAGCAGCTTGGCCCGGGACGGGGAGCTGTTTTTT. Amino acids: CASSLARDGELFF.

This chain joins TRBV13 and TRBJ2-1; 10 bases map to TRBD1. Germline V CDR1 and CDR2: PRHDT, FYEKMQ (reference sequence). The V segment lost 5 bases and the J segment 9 bases; nucleotides outside the gene matches: 10. The CDR3 contains 15 residues. CDR3 protein: CASSATGQGHVEQFF. DNA for the CDR3: TGTGCCAGCAGCGCCACGGGACAGGGGCATGTTGAGCAGTTCTTC.

This chain joins TRBV15 and TRBJ2-1, with 12 bases identical to TRBD2. CDR1 is LNHNV, CDR2 YYDKDF, per germline (reference sequence). The CDR3 spans 16 residues. V trimming: 1 base; J trimming: 4 bases; junction bases outside the gene matches: 2. Here the CDR3 reads CATSRGLAGGYNEQFF. CDR3 DNA sequence: TGTGCCACCAGCAGAGGGCTAGCGGGAGGGTACAATGAGCAGTTCTTC.

The CDR3 sequence: CASSLDRALSYEQYF. CDR3 coding DNA: TGTGCCAGCAGCTTGGACAGGGCTTTATCCTACGAGCAGTACTTC. This chain links TRBV7-9 with TRBJ2-7; 8 nucleotides align to TRBD1. In germline, CDR1 is SEHNR, CDR2 FQNEAQ (reference sequence). With 3 bases clipped from V and 1 base from J, the junction kept 5 bases outside the gene matches. This CDR3 region has 15 residues.

The chain carries TRBV5-5 and TRBJ1-4; 8 bases map to TRBD1. Germline CDR1 SGHKS, CDR2 YYEKEE (reference sequence). The CDR3 extends over 14 amino acids. Trimming took 3 bases from V and 6 from J; bases not matched to a gene: 4. The DNA for the CDR3 is TGTGCCAGCAGCTGGACAGGGTTCGATGAAAAACTGTTTTTT. It translates to CASSWTGFDEKLFF.

The chain has TRBV30 and TRBJ1-3; D remains unclear. The length of the CDR3 is 17 residues. Germline V gene sequence: CDR1 GTSNPN, CDR2 SVGIG (reference sequence). V dropped 3 bases and J dropped 0 bases, with 18 bases sitting between them. The CDR3 region has the DNA TGTGCCTGGAGAAGCGGGAGAGAAGGCCTCTCTGGAAACACCATATATTTT. Its translation: CAWRSGREGLSGNTIYF.

J is TRBJ2-1 and V is TRBV6-5, with a weak D call TRBD2 (7 bases). Germline V gene lookup returns CDR1 MNHEY and CDR2 SVGAGI. Trimming shortened V by 5 bases and J by 7 bases, and 15 bases separated the two germline ends. This CDR3 spans 14 amino acids. For the CDR3, the DNA is TGTGCCAGCAGTCCCAGGGGCGGGAGTAATGAGCAGTTCTTC. Translated, it gives CASSPRGGSNEQFF.

This sequence joins TRBV6-1 and TRBJ2-7; 8 bases are shared with TRBD2. The CDR3 loop spans 16 amino acids. Trimming cost V 1 base and J 3 bases; bases outside gene matches: 8. CDR1 is MNHNS, CDR2 SASEGT, per germline. The chain's CDR3 is CASSEVGASGYYEQYF. Here the CDR3 DNA reads TGTGCCAGCAGTGAAGTTGGCGCTAGCGGGTACTACGAGCAGTACTTC.

Note on this clone: At one of its ends the junction is not consistent with the germline gene, which may arise from a read error. The chain carries TRBV2 and TRBJ1-1; D might be TRBD1 (5 bases). CDR1 is SNHLY, CDR2 FYNNEI, per germline. This CDR3 comprises 13 residues. The chain's CDR3 is CASSDAGRTEALF. As DNA, the CDR3 is TGTGCCAGCAGTGACGCAGGGAGGACTGAAGCTCTCTTT. Using reference TRBV2 and TRBJ1-1 for the parts outside the CDR3, the full variable domain is EPEVTQTPSHQVTQMGQEVILRCVPISNHLYFYWYRQILGQKVEFLVSFYNNEISEKSEIFDDQFSVERPDGSNFTLKIRSTKLEDSAMYFCASSDAGRTEALFGQGTRLTVV.

This chain connects TRBV5-1 to TRBJ2-5; 9 bases match TRBD2. The length of the CDR3 is 18 residues. V was clipped by 4 bases and J by 2 bases; unmatched bases: 15. From germline, CDR1 is SGHRS and CDR2 YFSETQ. The CDR3 here is CASSARGSRGRVQETQYF. The DNA of the CDR3 is TGCGCCAGCAGCGCCAGGGGATCCCGCGGGAGGGTTCAAGAGACCCAGTACTTC. The whole variable domain, filled in from reference TRBV5-1 and TRBJ2-5, reads KAGVTQTPRYLIKTRGQQVTLSCSPISGHRSVSWYQQTPGQGLQFLFEYFSETQRNKGNFPGRFSGRQFSNSRSEMNVSTLELGDSALYLCASSARGSRGRVQETQYFGPGTRLLVL.

This chain links TRBV4-1 with TRBJ2-7; D is possibly TRBD2 (5 bases). The CDR3 extends over 15 amino acids. Looked up from germline, CDR1 is MGHRA and CDR2 is YSYEKL. V was trimmed by 4 bases and J by 3 bases, leaving 16 bases between them. DNA of the CDR3: TGCGCCAGCAGCCCAAGAGGGCCAGGAGACTACGAGCAGTACTTC. The encoded protein is CASSPRGPGDYEQYF.

The chain uses TRBV5-6 and TRBJ2-1; D not certain. Between the trimmed V and J ends, which lost 0 bases and 3 bases, there was a span of 10 bases. The CDR3 consists of 15 residues. Per germline, CDR1 SGHDT and CDR2 YYEEEE. The CDR3 spells CASSLVYLDYNEQFF. The CDR3 DNA reads TGTGCCAGCAGCTTGGTCTATCTCGACTACAATGAGCAGTTCTTC.

The CDR3 nucleotides are TGCAGCGTTGAGGGGGGGGAACAGGACACTGAAGCTTTCTTT. Its protein is CSVEGGEQDTEAFF. The chain couples TRBV29-1 to TRBJ1-1, with D possibly matching TRBD1 (5 bases). V was clipped by 3 bases and J by 3 bases, with 14 bases between them. The CDR3 spans 14 residues. In germline, CDR1 is SQVTM, CDR2 ANQGSEA.

The chain carries TRBV18 and TRBJ1-1; D unclear. Looked up from germline, CDR1 is KGHSH and CDR2 is LQKENI. The V end was cut by 4 bases, the J end by 0 bases, with 12 bases between. The CDR3 covers 15 residues. CDR3 region: CASSLLGGLNTEAFF. DNA of the CDR3: TGTGCCAGCTCACTCCTCGGAGGTCTGAACACTGAAGCTTTCTTT.

The rearrangement joins TRBV14 to TRBJ2-5; tentatively, D is TRBD2 (6 bases). CDR1 and CDR2 (germline): SGHDN, FVKESK. V was trimmed by 0 bases and J by 5 bases, leaving 16 bases between them. This CDR3 spans 16 amino acids. CDR3 nucleotides: TGTGCCAGCAGCCAAGATCACCTCGCAGGGAGGGAGACCCAGTACTTC. Its protein product is CASSQDHLAGRETQYF. The entire variable domain, with the rest obtained from reference TRBV14 and TRBJ2-5, is as follows: EAGVTQFPSHSVIEKGQTVTLRCDPISGHDNLYWYRRVMGKEIKFLLHFVKESKQDESGMPNNRFLAERTGGTYSTLKVQPAELEDSGVYFCASSQDHLAGRETQYFGPGTRLLVL.

The chain couples TRBV15 to TRBJ2-3; D is perhaps TRBD2 (5 bases). The CDR3 consists of 14 residues. Germline CDR1 LNHNV, CDR2 YYDKDF (reference sequence). Deletions cut 0 bases from V and 4 bases from J, with 8 bases between. Written as DNA, the CDR3 is TGTGCCACCAGCAGAGATCGGGAAGCAGATACGCAGTATTTT. This codes for CATSRDREADTQYF.

V usage is TRBV5-4 and J usage is TRBJ2-3, with 11 bases identical to TRBD2. CDR1 is SGHNT and CDR2 is YYREEE in the germline V gene (reference sequence). V dropped 3 bases and J dropped 1; count of bases not matched to a gene: 4. The CDR3 extends over 16 amino acids. DNA for the CDR3: TGTGCCAGCAGCTCCGCGACTAGCGGGGGCACAGATACGCAGTATTTT. Encoded protein: CASSSATSGGTDTQYF.

The chain links TRBV10-1 to TRBJ1-2; the match to TRBD1 covers 7 bases. This CDR3 has 12 residues. V shed 6 bases and J 6 bases; nucleotides not matched to a gene: 4. Germline values: CDR1 WNHNN, CDR2 SYGVQD (reference sequence). The CDR3 here is CASSATGDGYTF. The CDR3 DNA reads TGCGCCAGCAGCGCCACAGGGGATGGCTACACCTTC.

The chain has TRBV7-9 and TRBJ1-2; 7 bases match TRBD1. Germline V gene data show CDR1 as SEHNR and CDR2 as FQNEAQ (reference sequence). J lost 7 bases, V lost 1 base, and 6 bases had no gene match. There are 14 residues in the CDR3. This CDR3 is CASSLGQGLAGYTF. The CDR3 nucleotides read TGTGCCAGCAGCTTAGGACAGGGTTTGGCTGGCTACACCTTC.

The chain recombines TRBV2 with TRBJ1-1, with D tentatively TRBD1 (6 bases). This CDR3 is 13 amino acids long. Trimming pared 6 bases from V and 4 bases from J, leaving 12 bases between. CDR1 is SNHLY and CDR2 is FYNNEI in the germline V gene. CDR3 in amino acids: CASSLQGFTEAFF. The DNA of the CDR3 is TGTGCCAGCAGCCTACAGGGATTCACTGAAGCTTTCTTT.

The chain recombines TRBV28 with TRBJ2-1; weak D call: TRBD1 (6 bases). V lost 4 bases and J 3 bases, leaving 10 bases between the germline ends. Per germline, CDR1 MDHEN and CDR2 SYDVKM. The CDR3 spans 14 residues. CDR3 DNA: TGTGCCAGCAGTTGGACAGAGATCTACAATGAGCAGTTCTTC. It encodes CASSWTEIYNEQFF.

The V gene is TRBV19, the J gene TRBJ2-1, with 7 bases lining up with TRBD2. The J segment lost 4 bases and the V segment lost 3 bases, leaving 9 bases of the junction unmatched. The CDR3 length is 16 residues. Germline CDR1 and CDR2: LNHDA and SQIVND (reference sequence). The DNA for the CDR3 is TGTGCCAGTAGTATTTTCGGCGGGAGATTATACAATGAGCAGTTCTTC. Translation gives CASSIFGGRLYNEQFF.

The chain has TRBV7-9 and TRBJ2-7, with a weak D call TRBD1 (5 bases). With 1 base removed from V and 0 bases from J, the gap between germline ends came to 7 bases. The CDR3 has 14 residues. Per germline, CDR1 SEHNR and CDR2 FQNEAQ (reference sequence). The CDR3 nucleotides are TGTGCCAGCAGCTTAGAGACAGACTCCTACGAGCAGTACTTC. Amino acid sequence: CASSLETDSYEQYF.

This clone was seen just once. The J gene is TRBJ2-2, the V gene TRBV6-6; maybe TRBD2 (5 bases). The CDR3 runs 15 residues. Germline CDR1 and CDR2: MNHNY and SVGAGI (reference sequence). V was shortened by 1 base and J by 4 bases, with 10 bases between the two germline ends. The CDR3 protein is CASSYLLEPTGELFF. The CDR3 nucleotides read TGTGCCAGCAGTTACTTACTAGAGCCCACCGGGGAGCTGTTTTTT.